Given below is one T cell receptor beta chain in context. The antigen is unknown. An end of the junction does not agree with germline; a read error may underlie this. One entry per CDR3 protein results from TCRdb running MiXCR on the reads. The sample includes 250,000 to 300,000 distinct CDR3 sequences, over 15% of them seen just once. CDR3 size: 14 residues. Germline V gives CDR1 MDHEN, CDR2 SYDVKM. The data were obtained in a study of T cell repertoires in cytomegalovirus infection. In the study overall: Public TCR beta signatures marked donors with CMV infection and the matching HLA.

Whole-study results and caveats: HLA-C-restricted CMV-specific TCR beta clonotypes prevailed in the ex vivo response. The study identified carriers of CMV plus the relevant HLA from cumulative public TCR beta family frequency.

This TCR was recovered from a human donor in good health (CMV status not recorded). Some clones in this sample may be carry-over from other donors' samples. Sequences were obtained from CD8+ T cells from PBMCs. The chain has TRBV28 and TRBJ2-7; D remains ambiguous. The CDR3 nucleotides are TGTGCCACCACCTTATACACAGAGACCTACGTGCAGTACTTC. The encoded protein is CATTLYTETYVQYF.